This note documents a single TCR beta chain sequence. The sample belongs to a study of OX40 agonist ivuxolimab in advanced cancers. As for the study in general: It was ivuxolimab, an agonistic anti-OX40 (CD134) antibody, that patients were treated with.

Libraries were prepared by immunoSEQ multiplex PCR; TCRdb keeps only in-frame clonotypes and omits some of them. Among about 100,000 clones listed, roughly 90% were seen once. The CDR3 spans 17 residues. Germline V gives CDR1 SNHLY, CDR2 FYNNEI. The trim removed 4 bases at V and 2 bases at J, leaving 13 bases unmatched. This sample comprised CD4+ or CD8+ T cells sorted from blood, obtained in a trial of the OX40 agonist ivuxolimab. The receptor was isolated from an adult with an advanced solid tumor such as melanoma, head and neck, liver or kidney cancer. This chain uses TRBV2 with TRBJ2-7; 8 bases are shared with TRBD1. The CDR3 sequence is CASSGSRSGTGTYEQYF. The CDR3 nucleotides are TGTGCCAGCAGTGGATCCCGTTCAGGGACAGGCACCTACGAGCAGTACTTC.